This TCR beta chain was captured in a study of identical twins. Regarding the study as a whole: Out-of-frame TCR alpha sharing observed in monozygotic twins exceeded model estimates.

Unique molecular identifiers were in the cDNA, with template-switch universal primer binding. TCRdb re-analysed the 5' RACE reads in MiXCR, keeping a single row per CDR3 protein. The sample includes 200,000 to 300,000 distinct CDR3 sequences, about 10% of them seen just once. As regards this clonotype: Its antigen is as yet unknown.

The length of the CDR3 is 16 residues. Trimming left V 1 base short and J 6 bases short, with 17 bases between. Per the germline V gene, CDR1 is SGHTA and CDR2 is FQGNSA. The sequencing sample was made of memory T cells sorted from blood. The clonotype originates from a man aged 45-60 years in good health. This chain uses TRBV7-2 with TRBJ2-3; perhaps TRBD1 as D (5 bases). CDR3 nucleotides: TGTGCCAGCAGCTTAGTGGGATCCCTAGGGGTTGATACGCAGTATTTT. Translation gives CASSLVGSLGVDTQYF.